This T cell receptor beta chain was retrieved from a study of T-cell memory formation after mild COVID-19. The wider study: TCR clusters largely stayed donor specific. Study conclusions and caveats: Balance between CD4 and CD8 was seen in clones contracting day 15 to 85, and a CD4+ lean was seen in later expanders.

This CDR3 spans 16 amino acids. Trimming took off 3 bases at V and 5 bases at J, with 18 bases between the two ends. Only a few counts were recorded for this clonotype. The antigen remains unidentified. TCRdb passed the 5' RACE reads through MiXCR, listing each CDR3 protein once. The sample includes approximately 190,000 distinct CDR3 sequences, approximately 16% seen only once; the top ten take 2.4%. The chain carries TRBV12-3 or TRBV12-4 and TRBJ2-3; possibly TRBD1 or TRBD2 for D (5 bases each). The TCR sequence derives from an adult woman who had mild COVID-19 (a few samples of this study predate the infection). Cell type and time point are not known. Sequenced material: PBMCs or a T cell subset sorted from them (not recorded which). The CDR3 DNA follows: TGTGCCAGCAGTTTCAGGGACCACCTATTCGGAGATACGCAGTATTTT. This translates into CASSFRDHLFGDTQYF.